The 9 T cell receptor beta chains given below trace back to one sample, sequenced in a study of response to subunit inactivated influenza vaccine (dated by TCRdb to about 2018). Libraries were made using RT-PCR. TCRdb lists the instrument as Illumina HiSeq 2500. TCRdb reprocessed the public reads (quality trimming at Q25 with fastp, clone calling with MiXCR) and kept in-frame beta chains. Entries are consolidated by CDR3 protein sequence, retaining the most common genes and DNA. For this sample the table gives approximately 500,000 distinct CDR3 sequences, of which roughly a quarter were detected only once. The ten largest clones capture 2.5% to 3% of the sample. These data were also filed under a second study, of T cells expressing NK-cell markers. As the second study states: TCR beta cDNA libraries were prepared using 5'RACE template switching, which introduced a universal primer site and unique molecular identifiers.

This sample comprised CD4+ T cells sorted from PBMCs, obtained approximately 12 days after vaccination. The source of these receptors is a man in his forties or fifties who received an inactivated influenza vaccine. Donor details come from another sample of the same person, matched by shared clones.

This clonotype was seen a few times. The rearrangement uses TRBV28 and TRBJ1-6, with 10 bases fitting TRBD1. Trimming cost V 3 bases and J 7 bases; bases outside gene matches: 12. The CDR3 contains 18 residues. Germline CDR1 is MDHEN and CDR2 is SYDVKM. CDR3 sequence reads: CASSFRQSWDRGNSPLHF. CDR3 DNA sequence: TGTGCCAGCAGTTTTAGACAGTCCTGGGACAGGGGCAATTCACCCCTCCACTTT.

This clonotype turned up a few times. V and J are TRBV20-1 and TRBJ1-6; 10 bases map to TRBD1. The CDR3 is made up of 14 amino acids. V was clipped by 0 bases and J by 14 bases; unmatched bases: 7. Germline V gene sequence: CDR1 DFQATT, CDR2 SNEGSKA (reference sequence). The CDR3 protein is CSARDGTGANSLHF. The CDR3 DNA reads as TGCAGTGCTAGAGATGGGACAGGGGCGAATTCCCTCCACTTT.

This clonotype appeared many times. Here the CDR3 DNA reads TGCAGTGCTAGAGAATCGGGAGTGCGCACAGATACGCAGTATTTT. This translates into CSARESGVRTDTQYF. The genes are TRBV20-1 and TRBJ2-3, with D tentatively TRBD2 (6 bases). Trimming took off 0 bases at V and 1 base at J, with 11 bases between the two ends. Germline-derived CDR1 and CDR2 are DFQATT and SNEGSKA (reference sequence). The CDR3 spans 15 residues.

The J gene is TRBJ2-7, the V gene TRBV12-3 or TRBV12-4, with 8 bases fitting TRBD1. Trimming removed 6 bases from V and 2 bases from J; junction bases left unmatched: 6. This CDR3 contains 14 residues. CDR3 coding DNA: TGTGCCAGCAGCCACGGACAGGGCGCCTACGAGCAGTACTTC. Translation: CASSHGQGAYEQYF.

This clonotype was observed a handful of times. The V and J genes are TRBV10-3 and TRBJ2-1; D is ambiguous. The CDR3 is made up of 12 amino acids. Per germline, CDR1 ENHRY and CDR2 SYGVKD. Trimming took off 10 bases at V and 8 bases at J, with 15 bases between the two ends. In nucleotides, the CDR3 is TGTGCCACTTCGGACGCCCTCCATGAGCAGTTCTTC. Protein product: CATSDALHEQFF.

For the CDR3, the DNA is TGTGCCAGCAGCTTAGCTGGATACGATGAGCAGTTCTTC. Translating it yields CASSLAGYDEQFF. J is TRBJ2-1 and V is TRBV7-9; D unclear. The V gene lost 0 bases and the J gene lost 8 bases, with 8 bases spanning the gap. Germline CDR1 reads SEHNR; CDR2 reads FQNEAQ (reference sequence). The CDR3 loop spans 13 amino acids.

This clonotype was observed at least ten times. This sequence joins TRBV7-9 and TRBJ2-1, with D tentatively TRBD2 (6 bases). Germline CDR1 and CDR2: SEHNR and FQNEAQ (reference sequence). CDR3 size: 15 residues. V dropped 5 bases and J dropped 6 bases, with 17 bases sitting between them. The CDR3 DNA follows: TGTGCCAGCAGCCCCCACGGGAGTAGCGCCAATGAGCAGTTCTTC. This sequence encodes CASSPHGSSANEQFF.

The J gene is TRBJ2-3, the V gene TRBV11-2; possibly TRBD2 for D (6 bases). Per the germline V gene, CDR1 is SGHAT and CDR2 is FQNNGV. The CDR3 has 14 residues. V lost 0 bases, J lost 3 bases, and 7 bases lay in between. Here the CDR3 reads CASSLDRETDTQYF. CDR3 DNA sequence: TGTGCCAGCAGCTTAGATCGGGAGACAGATACGCAGTATTTT.

This clonotype was observed a few times. The rearrangement joins TRBV2 to TRBJ1-5; perhaps TRBD1 as D (6 bases). This CDR3 comprises 15 residues. Looked up from germline, CDR1 is SNHLY and CDR2 is FYNNEI. V dropped 6 bases and J dropped 7 bases, with 19 bases sitting between them. CDR3 sequence (DNA): TGTGCCAGCAGCCCCGTGGGGGGCTCAGGCCAGCCCCAGCATTTT. Encoded protein: CASSPVGGSGQPQHF.